This TCR beta chain was sequenced for a study of OX40 agonist ivuxolimab in advanced cancers. Study-wide background: Patients with hepatocellular carcinoma, melanoma, renal cell or head and neck cancer made up the dose-escalation patients.

As to this clone: The antigen is not known.

Study-wide results and limits: Part of the nonresponder group also had normalized T-cell clonal expansion that was low.

Trimming took off 1 base at V and 3 bases at J, with 4 bases between the two ends. There are 12 residues in the CDR3. In germline, CDR1 is SEHNR, CDR2 FQNEAQ (reference sequence). With autoimmune disease history or systemic immunosuppression, patients were excluded. Blood got drawn at baseline, again on cycle 4 day 1, and then on cycle 7 day 1. Libraries were prepared by immunoSEQ multiplex PCR; TCRdb keeps only in-frame clonotypes and omits some of them. Of tens of thousands of clones listed, 70% to 90% are singletons. J is TRBJ2-7 and V is TRBV7-9; D is uncertain. The TCR originated in an adult with an advanced solid tumor such as melanoma, head and neck, liver or kidney cancer. The sample consisted of CD4+ or CD8+ T cells sorted from blood, taken in a trial of the OX40 agonist ivuxolimab. CDR3 coding DNA: TGTGCCAGCAGCTTAGTGGACTACGAGCAGTACTTC. It codes for CASSLVDYEQYF.